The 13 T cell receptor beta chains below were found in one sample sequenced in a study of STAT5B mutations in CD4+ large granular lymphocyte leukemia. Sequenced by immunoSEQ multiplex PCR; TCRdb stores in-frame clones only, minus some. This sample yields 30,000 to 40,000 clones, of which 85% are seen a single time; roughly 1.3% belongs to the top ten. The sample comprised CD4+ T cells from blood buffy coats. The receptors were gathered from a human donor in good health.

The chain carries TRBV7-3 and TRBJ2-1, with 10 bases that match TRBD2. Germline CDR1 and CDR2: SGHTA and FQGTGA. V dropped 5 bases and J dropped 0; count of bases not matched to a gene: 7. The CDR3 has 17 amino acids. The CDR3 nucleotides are TGTGCCAGCAGCCAACTAGCGGGACCGAGCTCCTACAATGAGCAGTTCTTC. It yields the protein CASSQLAGPSSYNEQFF.

The CDR3 loop is CASSATVTGGELFF. The DNA of the CDR3 is TGTGCCAGCAGTGCGACGGTGACGGGGGGGGAGCTGTTTTTT. The chain couples TRBV6-1 to TRBJ2-2; D perhaps matches TRBD2 (5 bases). Germline-derived CDR1 and CDR2 are MNHNS and SASEGT. The length of the CDR3 is 14 residues. Trimming removed 4 bases at V and 8 bases at J, with 14 bases between.

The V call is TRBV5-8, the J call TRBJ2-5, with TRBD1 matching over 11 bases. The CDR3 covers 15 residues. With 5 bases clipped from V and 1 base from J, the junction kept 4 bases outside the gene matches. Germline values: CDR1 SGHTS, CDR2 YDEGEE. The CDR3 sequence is CASRAGTGGQETQYF. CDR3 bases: TGTGCCAGCAGGGCCGGGACAGGGGGCCAAGAGACCCAGTACTTC.

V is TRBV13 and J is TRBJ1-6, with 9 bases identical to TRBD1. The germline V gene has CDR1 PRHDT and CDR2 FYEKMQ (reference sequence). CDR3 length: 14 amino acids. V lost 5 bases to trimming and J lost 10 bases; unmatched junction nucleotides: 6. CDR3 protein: CASSHRDRDSPLHF. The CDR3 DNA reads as TGTGCCAGCAGCCACCGGGACAGGGACTCACCCCTCCACTTT.

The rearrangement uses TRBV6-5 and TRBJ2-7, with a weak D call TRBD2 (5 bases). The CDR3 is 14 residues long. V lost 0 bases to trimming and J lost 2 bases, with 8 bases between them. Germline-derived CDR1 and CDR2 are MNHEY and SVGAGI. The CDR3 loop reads CASSYSGSPYEQYF. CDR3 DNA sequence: TGTGCCAGCAGTTACTCGGGGAGCCCCTACGAGCAGTACTTC.

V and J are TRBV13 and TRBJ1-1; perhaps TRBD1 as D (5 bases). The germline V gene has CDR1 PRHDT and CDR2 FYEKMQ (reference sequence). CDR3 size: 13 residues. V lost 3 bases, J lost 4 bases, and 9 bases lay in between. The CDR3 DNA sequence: TGTGCCAGCAGCTTCTGGGGGGGCACTGAAGCTTTCTTT. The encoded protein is CASSFWGGTEAFF.

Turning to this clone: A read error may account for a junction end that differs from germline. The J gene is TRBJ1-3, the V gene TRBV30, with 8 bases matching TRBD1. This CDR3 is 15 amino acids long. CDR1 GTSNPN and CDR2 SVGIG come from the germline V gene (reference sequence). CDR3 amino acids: CAWSITRGPGNTIHF. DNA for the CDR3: TGTGCCTGGAGTATAACCAGGGGGCCTGGAAACACCATACATTTT. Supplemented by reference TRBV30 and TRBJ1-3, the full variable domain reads SQTIHQWPATLVQPVGSPLSLECTVEGTSNPNLYWYRQAAGRGLQLLFYSVGIGQISSEVPQNLSASRPQDRQFILSSKKLLLSDSGFYLCAWSITRGPGNTIHFGEGSWLTVV.

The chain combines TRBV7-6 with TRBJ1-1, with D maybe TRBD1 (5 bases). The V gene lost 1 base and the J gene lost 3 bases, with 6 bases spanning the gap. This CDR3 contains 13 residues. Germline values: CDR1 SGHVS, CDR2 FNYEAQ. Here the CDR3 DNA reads TGTGCCAGCAGCTTAGTAGGGGACACTGAAGCTTTCTTT. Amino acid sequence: CASSLVGDTEAFF.

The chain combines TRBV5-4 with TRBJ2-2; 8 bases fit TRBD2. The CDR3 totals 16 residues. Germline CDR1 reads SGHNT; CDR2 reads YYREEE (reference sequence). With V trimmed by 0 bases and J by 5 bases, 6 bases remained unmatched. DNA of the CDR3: TGTGCCAGCAGCTTGGGCGGCGGGGGGAATACCGGGGAGCTGTTTTTT. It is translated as CASSLGGGGNTGELFF.

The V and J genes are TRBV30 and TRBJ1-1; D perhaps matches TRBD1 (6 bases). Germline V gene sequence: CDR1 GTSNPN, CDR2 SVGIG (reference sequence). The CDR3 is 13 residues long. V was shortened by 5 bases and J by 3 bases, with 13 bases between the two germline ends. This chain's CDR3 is CAWERDTDTEAFF. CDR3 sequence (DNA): TGTGCCTGGGAGAGGGACACAGACACTGAAGCTTTCTTT.

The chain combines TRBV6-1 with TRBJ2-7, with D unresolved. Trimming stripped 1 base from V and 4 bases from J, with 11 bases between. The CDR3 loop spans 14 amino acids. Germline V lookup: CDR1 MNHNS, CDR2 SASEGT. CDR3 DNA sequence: TGTGCCAGCAGTGAAGGGCCTGGGATATACGAGCAGTACTTC. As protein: CASSEGPGIYEQYF.

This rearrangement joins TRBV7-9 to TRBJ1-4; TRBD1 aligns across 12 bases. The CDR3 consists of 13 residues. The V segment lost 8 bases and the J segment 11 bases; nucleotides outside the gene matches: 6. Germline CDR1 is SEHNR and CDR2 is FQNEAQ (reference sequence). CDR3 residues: CASRGTGGEKLFF. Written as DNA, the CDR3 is TGTGCCAGCCGGGGGACAGGGGGCGAGAAACTGTTTTTT.

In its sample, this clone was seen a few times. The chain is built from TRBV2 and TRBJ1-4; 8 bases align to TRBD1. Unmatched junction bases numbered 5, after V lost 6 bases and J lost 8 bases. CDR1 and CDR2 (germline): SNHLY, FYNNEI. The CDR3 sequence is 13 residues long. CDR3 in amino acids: CASSTGGGEKLFF. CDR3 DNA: TGTGCCAGCAGCACAGGGGGGGGAGAAAAACTGTTTTTT.